The 9 T cell receptor beta chains reported below all come from one sample, sequenced in a study of blood T cell repertoires in COVID-19. Data came from immunoSEQ multiplex PCR; TCRdb stores just in-frame clones and leaves some out. The table lists thousands of clones, around 88% of them singletons. Sequencing input: peripheral blood. The receptors here all came from a man aged 65-85 years with COVID-19, enrolled during active disease.

V and J are TRBV19 and TRBJ1-5; D may be TRBD1 (6 bases). The V gene lost 5 bases and the J gene lost 4 bases, with 21 bases spanning the gap. There are 17 residues in the CDR3. Per the germline V gene, CDR1 is LNHDA and CDR2 is SQIVND (reference sequence). The CDR3 sequence is CASSRRRGGPGNQPQHF. In nucleotides, the CDR3 is TGTGCCAGTAGTCGGAGGCGTGGGGGCCCAGGGAATCAGCCCCAGCATTTT.

This clone was observed a single time. The gene calls are TRBV4-1 and TRBJ2-1; 7 nucleotides match TRBD2. CDR3 length: 17 amino acids. Germline CDR1 MGHRA, CDR2 YSYEKL. V dropped 4 bases and J dropped 6; count of bases not matched to a gene: 15. CDR3 amino acids: CASSLVSSGGSTNEQFF. CDR3 nucleotides: TGCGCCAGCAGCCTAGTTTCCTCGGGAGGTTCAACCAATGAGCAGTTCTTC.

The chain links TRBV27 to TRBJ1-2, with 12 bases identical to TRBD1. The CDR3 is 14 amino acids. V shed 3 bases and J 6 bases; nucleotides not matched to a gene: 2. Per the germline V gene, CDR1 is MNHEY and CDR2 is SMNVEV (reference sequence). The CDR3 bases are TGTGCCAGCAGTTTGGGACAGGGGGCCCATGGCTACACCTTC. Encoded protein: CASSLGQGAHGYTF.

The J gene is TRBJ1-4, the V gene TRBV25-1; 9 bases agree with TRBD1. J was trimmed by 8 bases and V by 6 bases; bases with no gene match: 4. Germline CDR1 and CDR2: MGHDK and SYGVNS. The CDR3 extends over 13 amino acids. CDR3 sequence reads: CASRDRGGEKLFF. In DNA form, the CDR3 reads TGTGCCAGCAGGGACAGGGGTGGGGAAAAACTGTTTTTT.

The V call is TRBV5-4, the J call TRBJ2-1; D unresolved. V lost 2 bases, J lost 6 bases, and 12 bases lay in between. This CDR3 comprises 14 residues. CDR1 is SGHNT, CDR2 YYREEE, per germline (reference sequence). In DNA, the CDR3 is TGTGCCAGCAGCTTTCCCGAACTCCGCAATGAGCAGTTCTTC. Its protein is CASSFPELRNEQFF.

This rearrangement joins TRBV5-1 to TRBJ2-3; a weak D match, TRBD1 (6 bases). The V gene lost 3 bases and the J gene lost 2 bases, with 10 bases spanning the gap. CDR3 length: 14 residues. Per germline, CDR1 SGHRS and CDR2 YFSETQ. The CDR3 sequence is CASSSRQATDTQYF. In DNA form, the CDR3 reads TGCGCCAGCAGCTCGAGACAGGCCACAGATACGCAGTATTTT.

This chain connects TRBV3-1 (or the pseudogene TRBV3-2) to TRBJ2-7; D is ambiguous. Germline CDR1 reads LGHDT; CDR2 reads YNNKEL (reference sequence). There are 15 residues in the CDR3. V dropped 1 base and J dropped 0 bases, with 10 bases sitting between them. The DNA for the CDR3 is TGTGCCAGCAGCCAAGGGCCGTCCAGCTCCTACGAGCAGTACTTC. Amino acid sequence: CASSQGPSSSYEQYF.

The chain couples TRBV2 to TRBJ1-4; 8 bases are shared with TRBD1. The CDR3 totals 16 residues. CDR1 and CDR2 (germline): SNHLY, FYNNEI. Trimming removed 3 bases from V and 5 bases from J; junction bases left unmatched: 8. The CDR3, as DNA: TGTGCCAGCAGTGACGGACCACAGGGGGGAAATGAAAAACTGTTTTTT. This gives the protein CASSDGPQGGNEKLFF.

This rearrangement joins TRBV19 to TRBJ1-5; D unresolved. The CDR3 sequence is 14 residues long. Germline CDR1 reads LNHDA; CDR2 reads SQIVND (reference sequence). Trimming took 9 bases from V and 4 from J, leaving 16 bases between them. CDR3 nucleotide sequence: TGTGCCAGCGGGAGGGCCCACCTAAATCAGCCCCAGCATTTT. As protein: CASGRAHLNQPQHF.